This is a list of T cell receptor beta chains from one sample in a study of cytomegalovirus exposure and HLA in healthy donors. Some clones are missing from TCRdb's copy, which holds only in-frame ones; the method was immunoSEQ multiplex PCR. Seen here are 170,000 or so clones, over 75% observed once, and the top ten hold 1%. Sequenced: PBMCs. These receptors were taken from a woman aged 45-65 years in good health and CMV-seropositive. Both conserved end residues are part of each CDR3. The D gene is left open where the match is weak. Clone size is stated in some rows and not others, as once, few, many or a class when expanded.

D gene,clone size,V gene,J gene,CDR3 protein,CDR3 DNA
-,-,TRBV7-2,TRBJ2-7,CASSLDRVAYEQYF,TGTGCCAGCAGCTTAGACAGGGTCGCTTACGAGCAGTACTTC
TRBD2,-,TRBV5-1,TRBJ2-7,CASSWGSGRGSYEQYF,TGCGCCAGCAGCTGGGGTAGCGGGAGAGGCTCGTACGAGCAGTACTTC
-,-,TRBV5-1,TRBJ1-1,CASSLMAQNTEAFF,TGCGCCAGCAGCTTGATGGCCCAGAACACTGAAGCTTTCTTT
-,-,TRBV15,TRBJ2-2,CATSSSRNTGELFF,TGTGCCACCAGCAGTAGTAGGAACACCGGGGAGCTGTTTTTT
-,few,TRBV19,TRBJ2-1,CASSIPRGLYNEQFF,TGTGCCAGTAGTATCCCCAGGGGCCTATACAATGAGCAGTTCTTC
-,-,TRBV4-2,TRBJ1-2,CASSPFDGNYGYTF,TGTGCCAGCAGCCCGTTTGACGGGAACTATGGCTACACCTTC
TRBD2,-,TRBV7-8,TRBJ2-5,CASSLTSGQETQYF,TGTGCCAGCAGCCTAACTAGCGGTCAAGAGACCCAGTACTTC
TRBD1,-,TRBV7-2,TRBJ2-7,CASSLVNPGQGSYEQYF,TGTGCCAGCAGCTTAGTAAACCCTGGACAGGGCTCCTACGAGCAGTACTTC
TRBD2,few,TRBV25-1,TRBJ2-4,CASSGWGAGGQNIQYF,TGTGCCAGCAGTGGTTGGGGCGCGGGGGGGCAGAACATTCAGTACTTC
TRBD1,-,TRBV28,TRBJ2-5,CASRYRQGGFQETQYF,TGTGCCAGCAGGTATAGACAGGGGGGATTCCAAGAGACCCAGTACTTC
-,-,TRBV7-2,TRBJ1-5,CASSYQPGHHSNQPQHF,TGTGCCAGCAGCTATCAACCGGGACATCATAGCAATCAGCCCCAGCATTTT
-,-,TRBV5-1,TRBJ2-3,CASSLRGRGLSTDTQYF,TGCGCCAGCAGCTTGAGGGGTAGGGGACTTAGCACAGATACGCAGTATTTT
-,-,TRBV9,TRBJ2-4,CASSGTTGNIQYF,TGTGCCAGCAGCGGAACGACGGGAAACATTCAGTACTTC
-,-,TRBV19,TRBJ2-7,CASRGGTYEQYF,TGTGCCAGCCGAGGGGGAACCTACGAGCAGTACTTC
TRBD1,-,TRBV7-3,TRBJ2-7,CASSQGTGKSYEQYF,TGTGCCAGCAGCCAAGGGACAGGGAAGTCCTACGAGCAGTACTTC
TRBD1,-,TRBV28,TRBJ1-4,CASSSGQGVTNEKLFF,TGTGCCAGCAGTTCCGGACAGGGAGTAACTAATGAAAAACTGTTTTTT
-,-,TRBV28,TRBJ2-7,CASSSLGPSYEQYF,TGTGCCAGCAGTTCGTTGGGCCCAAGCTACGAGCAGTACTTC
-,few,TRBV28,TRBJ1-2,CASRTTLNYGYTF,TGTGCCAGCAGAACTACCCTTAACTATGGCTACACCTTC
-,once,TRBV15,TRBJ2-6,CATRGTGTGANVLTF,TGTGCCACCAGGGGAACAGGGACTGGGGCCAACGTCCTGACTTTC
TRBD1,-,TRBV27,TRBJ2-7,CASSFKGGKSSYEQYF,TGTGCCAGCAGTTTTAAAGGGGGCAAAAGCTCCTACGAGCAGTACTTC
-,few,TRBV5-6,TRBJ1-1,CASSFPDSMGTEAFF,TGTGCCAGCAGCTTCCCGGACTCTATGGGGACTGAAGCTTTCTTT
TRBD1,few,TRBV7-6,TRBJ1-1,CASSSQGDNTEAFF,TGTGCCAGCAGCTCACAGGGGGACAACACTGAAGCTTTCTTT
TRBD1,-,TRBV7-8,TRBJ2-2,CASSSLGQGIGELFF,TGTGCCAGCAGCTCACTAGGACAGGGGATCGGGGAGCTGTTTTTT
TRBD1,-,TRBV27,TRBJ1-1,CASREMTGGQTEAFF,TGTGCCAGCAGGGAAATGACAGGGGGCCAGACTGAAGCTTTCTTT
TRBD2,-,TRBV4-2,TRBJ2-1,CASSQGGGLADEQFF,TGTGCCAGCAGCCAAGGCGGGGGGCTCGCCGATGAGCAGTTCTTC
-,-,TRBV7-8,TRBJ2-2,CASSLQANTGELFF,TGTGCCAGCAGCTTACAGGCGAACACCGGGGAGCTGTTTTTT
-,-,TRBV5-6,TRBJ2-1,CASSFGAPQFF,TGTGCCAGCAGCTTTGGGGCTCCGCAGTTCTTC
-,-,TRBV9,TRBJ2-3,CASSAGLPDTQYF,TGTGCCAGCAGCGCGGGACTTCCAGATACGCAGTATTTT
-,-,TRBV5-1,TRBJ2-2,CASSLEAIRTGELFF,TGCGCCAGCAGCTTGGAGGCTATCAGGACCGGGGAGCTGTTTTTT
-,-,TRBV18,TRBJ1-5,CASSPGYSNQPQHF,TGTGCCAGCTCACCCGGTTATAGCAATCAGCCCCAGCATTTT
-,-,TRBV7-9,TRBJ1-1,CASSYGQPGNTEAFF,TGTGCCAGCAGCTATGGACAGCCGGGGAACACTGAAGCTTTCTTT
TRBD2,once,TRBV5-1,TRBJ2-5,CASSLVSGGETQYF,TGCGCCAGCAGCTTGGTATCCGGGGGGGAGACCCAGTACTTC